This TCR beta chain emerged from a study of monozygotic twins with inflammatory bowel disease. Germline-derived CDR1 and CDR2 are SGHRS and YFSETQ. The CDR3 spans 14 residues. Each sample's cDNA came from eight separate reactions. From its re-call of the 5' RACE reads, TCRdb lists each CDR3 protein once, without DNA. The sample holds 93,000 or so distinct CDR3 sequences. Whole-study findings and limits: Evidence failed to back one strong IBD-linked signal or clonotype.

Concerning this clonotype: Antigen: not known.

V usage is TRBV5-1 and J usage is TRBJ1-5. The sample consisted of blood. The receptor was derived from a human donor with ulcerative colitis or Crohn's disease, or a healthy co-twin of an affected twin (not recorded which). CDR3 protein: CASSLGDDNQPQHF.